This T cell receptor (beta chain) appears in the sequencing data of a study of radiotherapy plus CTLA-4 blockade in lung cancer. Study-wide results and caveats: The best prediction of response reportedly came from early blood T cell clone dynamics, with interferon-beta.

The CDR3 is 13 amino acids. Germline loops: CDR1 ENHRY, CDR2 SYGVKD. The protocol was immunoSEQ multiplex PCR, while the TCRdb copy is restricted to in-frame clones and leaves out a portion. The sample has some 33,000 clones; roughly three quarters are singletons. To note about this clone: Its antigen is not known.

Specimen: peripheral blood, collected from a patient treated with radiotherapy plus ipilimumab. This TCR derives from a human donor with non-small cell lung cancer whose response to radiotherapy plus ipilimumab could not be evaluated. V usage is TRBV10-3 and J usage is TRBJ2-5; D may be TRBD2 (5 bases). The J call is doubtful: the DNA matches TRBJ2-7 better. Written as DNA, the CDR3 is TGTGCCATCAGTGCGGAGACTAACTACGAGCAGTACTTC. This gives the protein CAISAETNYEQYF.